This entry features one TCR beta chain sequence. The target of this receptor is not known. Per-base quality was not reported, and no clone a single base away is much larger than it. The sample originates from a study of cytomegalovirus exposure and HLA in healthy donors (TCRdb year 2017). Turning to the overall study: According to a later analysis, one platform produced both the roughly 110 validation repertoires and the 670 or so repertoires of the first cohort. Besides the first cohort of around 670 subjects, a separate validation cohort made up of about 120 different subjects was used. The study aimed to test whether signatures of past pathogen exposure could be identified by cataloging public T cell receptors. High-throughput TCR immunosequencing, statistical association of individual TCRs with disease status, and machine learning were combined to predict cytomegalovirus infection status.

Taken from cysteine to phenylalanine, the CDR3 has 18 residues. Just the 54-base CDR3 DNA is kept, in frame starting at base 1. After removal of 3 bases from V and 0 bases from J, the junction retains 8 bases not matched to a gene. CDR1 MGHRA and CDR2 YSYEKL were looked up in the germline V gene. The donors were included in the validation cohort of some 120 subjects, a group kept apart from the roughly 700-subject first cohort. Receptor amplification or capture employed the immunoSEQ multiplex PCR assay. From the authors' description of their analysis: A statistical classification framework was developed to diagnose cytomegalovirus status using the catalog of TCR beta chain sequences. TCRdb provides this immuneACCESS table in a form limited to in-frame rearrangements. Some clones are lacking; in checked studies, under half of them reflect an unresolved V gene, and why the rest are absent is not known. From that table come the V and J calls and clone size; the DNA was used to work out D and trimming. Recorded for this sample are about 150,000 clones; 86% of them occurred a single time. The top ten clones comprise about 1.9% of the sample.

Findings and caveats that apply to the study as a whole: The validation cohort had no HLA typing available for a later analysis, so co-occurrence within that cohort was assessed over all 120 or so repertoires. In both the original and validation cohorts, the classifier was reported to diagnose cytomegalovirus status with high specificity and sensitivity. In the study, some 180 TCR beta chains were listed as associated with cytomegalovirus. Most TCR sequences were observed very rarely across donors, whereas some public TCRs were present in many individuals. A few of the identified cytomegalovirus-associated TCR beta chains were confirmed in vitro to be specific for cytomegalovirus antigens. According to the authors, the approach could potentially be generalized to other disease states and immunological phenotypes. A later analysis found that TCRs clustered in the first cohort also tended to co-occur in the roughly 120 validation repertoires, with more than 90% of cluster scores above 0.

Sequencing was carried out using PBMCs. The rearrangement joined TRBV4-1 to TRBJ2-7, with TRBD2 matching 13 junction bases. The sequence was obtained from a human donor in good health. Read as DNA, the sequence is TGCGCCAGCAGCCATAAACCTGGGACTAGCGGGGCCTCCTACGAGCAGTACTTC. This codes for CASSHKPGTSGASYEQYF.